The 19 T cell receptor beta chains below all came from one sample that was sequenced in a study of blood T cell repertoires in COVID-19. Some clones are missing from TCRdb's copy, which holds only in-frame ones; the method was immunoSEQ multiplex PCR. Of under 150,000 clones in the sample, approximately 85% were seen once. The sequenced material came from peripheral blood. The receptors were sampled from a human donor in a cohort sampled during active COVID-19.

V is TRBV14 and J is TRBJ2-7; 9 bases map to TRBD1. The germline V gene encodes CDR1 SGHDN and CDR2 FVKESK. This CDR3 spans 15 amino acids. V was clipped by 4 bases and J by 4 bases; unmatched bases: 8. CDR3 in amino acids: CASSLWGTGSYEQYF. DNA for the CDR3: TGTGCCAGCAGCCTATGGGGGACAGGGTCTTACGAGCAGTACTTC.

CDR3 DNA: TGTGCCAGCAGCCAAGATGCTGGGACAGGGGGTATTGATCAGTACTTC. Translation gives CASSQDAGTGGIDQYF. This chain uses TRBV3-1 (or the pseudogene TRBV3-2) with TRBJ2-4, with 11 bases matching TRBD1. From germline, CDR1 is LGHDT and CDR2 YNNKEL (reference sequence). The CDR3 length is 16 residues. The trim removed 0 bases at V and 12 bases at J, leaving 10 bases unmatched.

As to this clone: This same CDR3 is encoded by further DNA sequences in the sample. As DNA, the CDR3 is TGTGCCAGCAGAGACAGGGTTAATTCACCCCTCCACTTT. Protein product: CASRDRVNSPLHF. J is TRBJ1-6 and V is TRBV2; 7 positions agree with TRBD1. Losses at the gene ends were 6 bases for V and 6 bases for J; bases not matched to a gene: 2. CDR3 length equals 13 residues. Germline CDR1 SNHLY, CDR2 FYNNEI.

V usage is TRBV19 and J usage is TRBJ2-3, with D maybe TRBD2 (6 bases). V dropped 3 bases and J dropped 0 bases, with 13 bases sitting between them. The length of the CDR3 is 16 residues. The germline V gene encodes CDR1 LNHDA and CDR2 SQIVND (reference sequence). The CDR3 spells CASSMVGGTSTDTQYF. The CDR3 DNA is TGTGCCAGTAGTATGGTCGGGGGAACTAGCACAGATACGCAGTATTTT.

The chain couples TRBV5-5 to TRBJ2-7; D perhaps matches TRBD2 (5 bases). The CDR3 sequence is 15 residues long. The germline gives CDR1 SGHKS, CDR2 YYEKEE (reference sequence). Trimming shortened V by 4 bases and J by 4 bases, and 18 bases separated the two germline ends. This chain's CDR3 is CASSHAIGVEYEQYF. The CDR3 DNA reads TGTGCCAGCAGCCACGCAATCGGGGTTGAGTACGAGCAGTACTTC.

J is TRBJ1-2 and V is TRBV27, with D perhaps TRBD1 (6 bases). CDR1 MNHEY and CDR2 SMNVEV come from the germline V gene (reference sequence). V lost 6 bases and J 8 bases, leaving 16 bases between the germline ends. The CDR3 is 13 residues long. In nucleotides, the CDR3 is TGTGCCAGCAGCCGAACAGGGATTGGGGGCTACACCTTC. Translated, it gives CASSRTGIGGYTF.

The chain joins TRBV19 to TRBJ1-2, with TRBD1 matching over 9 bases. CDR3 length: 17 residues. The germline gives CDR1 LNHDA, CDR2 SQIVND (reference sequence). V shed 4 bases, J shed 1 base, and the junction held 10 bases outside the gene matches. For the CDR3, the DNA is TGTGCCAGTAGTACCCGGGACAGGGCCGGAGGTAACTATGGCTACACCTTC. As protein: CASSTRDRAGGNYGYTF.

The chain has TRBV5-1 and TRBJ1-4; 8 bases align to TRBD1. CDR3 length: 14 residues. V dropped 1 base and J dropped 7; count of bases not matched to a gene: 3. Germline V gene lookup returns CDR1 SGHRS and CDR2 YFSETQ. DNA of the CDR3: TGCGCCAGCAGCTTGTCAGGGGGCGGTGAAAAACTGTTTTTT. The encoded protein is CASSLSGGGEKLFF.

The CDR3 loop reads CASSQGLRGGKYEQYF. The CDR3 DNA sequence: TGCGCCAGCAGCCAAGGCCTCAGAGGGGGCAAGTACGAGCAGTACTTC. The chain is built from TRBV4-1 and TRBJ2-7; 7 bases fit TRBD1. This CDR3 has 16 amino acids. The V gene end was trimmed by 1 base and the J gene end by 4 bases; junction bases not matched to a gene: 10. Germline-derived CDR1 and CDR2 are MGHRA and YSYEKL.

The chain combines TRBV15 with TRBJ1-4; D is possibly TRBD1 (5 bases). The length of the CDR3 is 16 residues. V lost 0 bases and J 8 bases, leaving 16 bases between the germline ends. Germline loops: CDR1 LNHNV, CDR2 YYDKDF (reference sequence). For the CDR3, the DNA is TGTGCCACCAGCAGAGATAAATCGTCAGGGCGGGAAAAACTGTTTTTT. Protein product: CATSRDKSSGREKLFF.

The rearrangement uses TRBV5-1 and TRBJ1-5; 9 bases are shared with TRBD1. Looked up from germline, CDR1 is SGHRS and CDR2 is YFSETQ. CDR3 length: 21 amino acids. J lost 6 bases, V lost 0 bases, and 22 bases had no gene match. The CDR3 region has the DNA TGCGCCAGCAGCTTGGTCGGTCAAGTGATGACGAACAGGGGGCAGGGTCAGCCCCAGCATTTT. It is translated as CASSLVGQVMTNRGQGQPQHF.

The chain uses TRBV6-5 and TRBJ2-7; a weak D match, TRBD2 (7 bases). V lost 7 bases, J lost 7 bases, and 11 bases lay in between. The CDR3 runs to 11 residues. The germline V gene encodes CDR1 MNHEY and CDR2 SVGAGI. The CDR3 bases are TGTGCCAGCACGGGGGGCTGGGAGCAGTACTTC. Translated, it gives CASTGGWEQYF.

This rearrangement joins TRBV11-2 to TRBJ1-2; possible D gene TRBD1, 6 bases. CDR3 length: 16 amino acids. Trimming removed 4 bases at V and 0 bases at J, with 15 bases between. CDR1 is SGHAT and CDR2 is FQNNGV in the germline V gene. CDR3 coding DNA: TGTGCCAGCAGCTCCAATACAGGGCCCACTAACTATGGCTACACCTTC. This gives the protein CASSSNTGPTNYGYTF.

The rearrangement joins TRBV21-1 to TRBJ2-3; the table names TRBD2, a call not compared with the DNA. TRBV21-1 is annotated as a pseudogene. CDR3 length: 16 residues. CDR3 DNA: TGTGCCAGTCGGATGACTAGCGGGGGGGCTGGAGATACGCAGTATTTT. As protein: CASRMTSGGAGDTQYF.

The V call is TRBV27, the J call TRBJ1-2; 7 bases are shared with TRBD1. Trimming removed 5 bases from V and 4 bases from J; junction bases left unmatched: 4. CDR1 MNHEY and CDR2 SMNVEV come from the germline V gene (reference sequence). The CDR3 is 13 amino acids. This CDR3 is CASSDRVGYGYTF. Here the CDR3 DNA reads TGTGCCAGCAGTGACAGGGTCGGCTATGGCTACACCTTC.

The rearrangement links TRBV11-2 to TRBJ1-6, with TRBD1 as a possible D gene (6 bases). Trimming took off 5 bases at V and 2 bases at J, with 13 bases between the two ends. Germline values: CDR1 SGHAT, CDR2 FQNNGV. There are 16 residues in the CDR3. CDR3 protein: CASSEDSGTYNSPLHF. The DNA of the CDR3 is TGTGCCAGCAGCGAGGACAGTGGCACCTATAATTCACCCCTCCACTTT.

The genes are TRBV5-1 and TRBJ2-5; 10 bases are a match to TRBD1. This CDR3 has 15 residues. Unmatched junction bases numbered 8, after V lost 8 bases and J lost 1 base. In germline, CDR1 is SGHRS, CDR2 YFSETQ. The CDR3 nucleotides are TGCGCCAGTCGAGGCCGGGACAGGGGCCAAGAGACCCAGTACTTC. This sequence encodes CASRGRDRGQETQYF.

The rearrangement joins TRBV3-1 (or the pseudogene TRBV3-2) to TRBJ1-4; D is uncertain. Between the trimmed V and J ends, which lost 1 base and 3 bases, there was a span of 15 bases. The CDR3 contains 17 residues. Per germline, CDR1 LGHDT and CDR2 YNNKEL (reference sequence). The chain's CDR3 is CASSQVYGGKANEKLFF. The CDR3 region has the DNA TGTGCCAGCAGCCAAGTTTATGGCGGTAAGGCTAATGAAAAACTGTTTTTT.

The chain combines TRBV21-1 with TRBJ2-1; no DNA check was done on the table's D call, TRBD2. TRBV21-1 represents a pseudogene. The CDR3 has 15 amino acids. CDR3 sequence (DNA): TGTGCCAGCAGCGGCGGGTCTCTATTAGGCAATGAGCAGTTCTTC. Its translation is CASSGGSLLGNEQFF.